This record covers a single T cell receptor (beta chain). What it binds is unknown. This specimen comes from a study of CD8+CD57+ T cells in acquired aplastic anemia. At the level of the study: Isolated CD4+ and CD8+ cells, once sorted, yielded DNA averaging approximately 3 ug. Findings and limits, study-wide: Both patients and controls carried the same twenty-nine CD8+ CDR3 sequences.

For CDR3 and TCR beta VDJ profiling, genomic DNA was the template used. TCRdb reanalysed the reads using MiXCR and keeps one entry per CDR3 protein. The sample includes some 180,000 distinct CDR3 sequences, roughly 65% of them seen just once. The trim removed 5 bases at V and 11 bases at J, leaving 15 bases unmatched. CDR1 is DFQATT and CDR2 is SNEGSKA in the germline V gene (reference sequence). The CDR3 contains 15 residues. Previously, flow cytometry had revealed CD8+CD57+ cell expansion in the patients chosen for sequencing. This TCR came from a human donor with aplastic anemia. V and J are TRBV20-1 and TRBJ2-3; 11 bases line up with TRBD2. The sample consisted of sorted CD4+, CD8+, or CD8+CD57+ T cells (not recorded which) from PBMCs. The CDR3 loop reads CSAPGLAGSPAGQYF. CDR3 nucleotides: TGCAGTGCTCCTGGACTAGCGGGCTCCCCAGCTGGGCAGTATTTT.